These T cell receptor beta chains were read from a single sample in a study of T-cell memory formation after mild COVID-19. In TCRdb, the 5' RACE reads were re-called with MiXCR into one record per CDR3 protein. The data contain about 620,000 distinct CDR3 sequences, roughly 17% of them seen just once; the ten biggest clones take up more than 10%. The sample consisted of PBMCs or a T cell subset sorted from them (not recorded which). The source of these receptors is an adult woman who had mild COVID-19 (a few samples of this study predate the infection). Cell type and time point are not known. Both conserved end residues are part of each CDR3. A D gene is named only where the DNA matches it firmly. A row's size may be missing; if present it is once, few, many or a size class.

j_gene,v_gene,d_gene,abundance,CDR3aa,CDR3nt
TRBJ2-3,TRBV6-1,TRBD2,.,CAISSAGGGTDTQYF,TGTGCCATCTCATCAGCGGGGGGAGGGACAGATACGCAGTATTTT
TRBJ2-1,TRBV14,.,.,CASSQEAMEGRDEQFF,TGTGCCAGCAGCCAAGAGGCGATGGAGGGTCGGGATGAGCAGTTCTTC
TRBJ1-1,TRBV6-5,TRBD1,.,CASRPGTGMNTEAFF,TGTGCCAGCAGACCCGGGACAGGTATGAACACTGAAGCTTTCTTT
TRBJ2-6,TRBV6-5,TRBD1,few,CASSTRGGDRGLPSGANVLTF,TGTGCCAGCAGCACCCGGGGCGGCGACAGGGGCCTCCCCTCTGGGGCCAACGTCCTGACTTTC
TRBJ2-7,TRBV7-9,.,few,CASSLGPGASSEQYF,TGTGCCAGCAGCTTAGGACCGGGAGCCTCCTCTGAGCAGTACTTC
TRBJ2-7,TRBV4-1,.,.,CASSQVPADDEQYF,TGCGCCAGCAGCCAAGTCCCCGCTGACGACGAGCAGTACTTC
TRBJ2-2,TRBV5-1,.,.,CASSLDVGTGELFF,TGCGCCAGCAGCTTGGATGTGGGTACCGGGGAGCTGTTTTTT
TRBJ1-5,TRBV7-9,.,.,CASSSLDDLGPYQPQHF,TGTGCCAGCAGCTCCCTGGATGACCTGGGCCCCTATCAGCCCCAGCATTTT
TRBJ2-7,TRBV12-3/TRBV12-4,.,few,CASSDGSGYEQYF,TGTGCCAGCAGTGACGGGAGCGGTTACGAGCAGTACTTC
TRBJ2-1,TRBV5-1,TRBD2,.,CASSGTSGRNEQFF,TGCGCCAGCAGTGGGACTAGCGGGAGAAATGAGCAGTTCTTC
TRBJ1-1,TRBV5-1,.,.,CASSQGGDGTEAFF,TGCGCCAGCAGCCAGGGCGGGGATGGCACTGAAGCTTTCTTT
TRBJ2-5,TRBV6-2/TRBV6-3,.,.,CASSFYLRETQYF,TGTGCCAGCAGTTTCTATCTACGAGAGACCCAGTACTTC
TRBJ2-5,TRBV7-6,TRBD2,few,CASSLGTSGKETQYF,TGTGCCAGCAGCTTAGGTACTAGCGGGAAAGAGACCCAGTACTTC
TRBJ1-2,TRBV6-6,TRBD1,many,CASSYSGTGDYGYTF,TGTGCCAGCAGTTACTCGGGGACAGGGGACTATGGCTACACCTTC
TRBJ1-2,TRBV5-1,.,.,CASSPGPTEDYGYTF,TGCGCCAGCAGCCCTGGCCCTACTGAAGACTATGGCTACACCTTC
TRBJ2-7,TRBV21-1,.,few,CASSIGTYAYEQYF,TGTGCCAGCAGTATCGGGACCTATGCCTACGAGCAGTACTTC
TRBJ2-3,TRBV4-3,.,.,CASSQESRSTDTQYF,TGCGCCAGCAGCCAAGAGTCTCGCAGCACAGATACGCAGTATTTT
TRBJ1-6,TRBV25-1,.,few,CASSESSPGLYNSPLHF,TGTGCCAGCAGTGAATCCTCCCCGGGTCTGTATAATTCACCCCTCCACTTT
TRBJ2-3,TRBV7-6,TRBD2,few,CASSPTTSGGASDTQYF,TGTGCCAGCAGCCCAACGACTAGCGGGGGGGCATCAGATACGCAGTATTTT
TRBJ1-5,TRBV2,.,.,CASSDRGDDQPQHF,TGTGCCAGCAGTGACAGGGGAGATGATCAGCCCCAGCATTTT
TRBJ2-7,TRBV27,.,.,CASSSTQTYEQYF,TGTGCCAGCAGTTCTACACAAACCTACGAGCAGTACTTC
TRBJ2-1,TRBV20-1,TRBD1,.,CSAWTGDIYNEQFF,TGCAGTGCTTGGACAGGGGACATCTACAATGAGCAGTTCTTC
TRBJ2-1,TRBV6-5,TRBD2,.,CASSYILAGGPSEQFF,TGTGCCAGCAGTTACATACTAGCGGGAGGGCCGAGTGAGCAGTTCTTC
TRBJ1-5,TRBV6-1,.,many,CASSNRRATGQPQHF,TGTGCCAGCAGTAATCGGAGGGCAACGGGTCAGCCCCAGCATTTT
TRBJ2-1,TRBV14,TRBD2,many,CASSLLAGVHNEQFF,TGTGCCAGCAGCCTGTTAGCGGGAGTCCACAATGAGCAGTTCTTC
TRBJ2-7,TRBV27,.,.,CASSLGMAGPYEQYF,TGTGCCAGCAGTTTGGGGATGGCGGGCCCCTACGAGCAGTACTTC
TRBJ1-2,TRBV5-1,.,few,CASSFTVNYGYTF,TGCGCCAGCAGCTTTACCGTTAACTATGGCTACACCTTC
TRBJ1-1,TRBV18,.,.,CASSPDRIQGTEAFF,TGTGCCAGCTCACCTGACAGAATTCAGGGCACTGAAGCTTTCTTT
TRBJ1-3,TRBV6-5,.,.,CASSYSGADTIYF,TGTGCCAGCAGTTACTCGGGGGCGGACACCATATATTTT
TRBJ2-7,TRBV12-3/TRBV12-4,TRBD1,.,CASRETGHSYEQYF,TGTGCCAGCAGAGAGACAGGGCACTCCTACGAGCAGTACTTC
TRBJ1-2,TRBV7-8,.,.,CASSLAGVYGYTF,TGTGCCAGCAGCTTAGCAGGGGTCTATGGCTACACCTTC
TRBJ2-3,TRBV7-8,.,few,CATAMGGSTDTQYF,TGTGCCACCGCGATGGGGGGAAGCACAGATACGCAGTATTTT
TRBJ2-2,TRBV5-1,TRBD2,.,CASTWGGTPTGELFF,TGCGCCAGCACCTGGGGGGGGACCCCCACCGGGGAGCTGTTTTTT
TRBJ2-3,TRBV3-1,TRBD2,few,CASSQDYPGLANTDTQYF,TGTGCCAGCAGCCAAGATTACCCTGGACTAGCAAACACAGATACGCAGTATTTT
TRBJ1-1,TRBV5-1,.,.,CASTLLQNTEAFF,TGCGCCAGCACCCTTTTACAGAACACTGAAGCTTTCTTT
TRBJ2-5,TRBV5-1,TRBD2,.,CASSRSTSGGQETQYF,TGCGCCAGCAGCCGTTCGACTAGCGGGGGCCAAGAGACCCAGTACTTC
TRBJ1-1,TRBV30,TRBD1,.,CAWSGQGLGDTEAFF,TGTGCCTGGAGTGGACAGGGTCTCGGCGACACTGAAGCTTTCTTT
TRBJ2-3,TRBV4-1,.,few,CASSQDWTAPDTQYF,TGCGCCAGCAGCCAAGATTGGACAGCCCCAGATACGCAGTATTTT
TRBJ2-1,TRBV12-3/TRBV12-4,TRBD2,.,CASSLLAGGPGDNEQFF,TGTGCCAGCAGCCTTCTAGCGGGAGGGCCTGGGGACAATGAGCAGTTCTTC
TRBJ2-5,TRBV30,TRBD1,.,CAWSSGTGHETQYF,TGTGCCTGGAGTTCGGGGACAGGGCACGAGACCCAGTACTTC